What follows are 30 T cell receptor beta chains derived from one specimen sequenced in a study of blood T cell repertoires in COVID-19. The protocol was immunoSEQ multiplex PCR, while the TCRdb copy is restricted to in-frame clones and leaves out a portion. The repertoire holds more than 15,000 clones, approximately 95% seen once, with approximately 4% in the top ten. The sequencing sample was made of peripheral blood. These receptors were taken from a woman aged 45-59 years with active COVID-19.

This chain joins TRBV3-1 (or the pseudogene TRBV3-2) and TRBJ2-7; D remains unclear. This CDR3 has 16 residues. Germline CDR1 is LGHDT and CDR2 is YNNKEL (reference sequence). V was clipped by 4 bases and J by 5 bases, with 21 bases between them. CDR3 protein: CASSPSYPILLDEQYF. CDR3 DNA: TGTGCCAGCAGCCCGTCATATCCCATTTTGTTAGACGAGCAGTACTTC.

The rearrangement links TRBV5-1 to TRBJ2-7; D is undetermined. V dropped 0 bases and J dropped 2 bases, with 6 bases sitting between them. This CDR3 region has 13 residues. Looked up from germline, CDR1 is SGHRS and CDR2 is YFSETQ. The CDR3: CASSLESAYEQYF. DNA for the CDR3: TGCGCCAGCAGCTTGGAGTCAGCCTACGAGCAGTACTTC.

This clone was counted once. The rearrangement uses TRBV20-1 and TRBJ1-1; D possibly corresponds to TRBD1 (6 bases). Germline V gene sequence: CDR1 DFQATT, CDR2 SNEGSKA (reference sequence). The CDR3 is 12 amino acids. V gave up 3 bases and J gave up 4 bases, with 9 bases separating them. The chain's CDR3 is CSASRGGTEAFF. The CDR3 DNA follows: TGCAGTGCTAGTAGGGGGGGCACTGAAGCTTTCTTT.

This clone was observed a few times. This chain uses TRBV4-1 with TRBJ1-5; 9 bases are a match to TRBD1. Trimming at V came to 4 bases and at J to 6 bases, leaving 7 bases not matched to a gene. CDR1 and CDR2 from the germline V gene are MGHRA and YSYEKL. This CDR3 is built from 15 residues. CDR3 sequence reads: CASSRQTGGGQPQHF. CDR3 bases: TGCGCCAGCAGCCGCCAGACAGGGGGGGGTCAGCCCCAGCATTTT.

V is TRBV6-5 and J is TRBJ2-7, with a weak D call TRBD1 (7 bases). In germline, CDR1 is MNHEY, CDR2 SVGAGI. The CDR3 is 12 residues long. CDR3 nucleotides: TGTTTGGTCAGGGGGGACTCCTACGAGCAGTACTTC. Amino acids: CLVRGDSYEQYF.

V and J are TRBV2 and TRBJ2-7; TRBD1 might be the D (5 bases). Germline CDR1 and CDR2: SNHLY and FYNNEI. This CDR3 is built from 15 residues. V shed 2 bases and J shed 0 bases, with 11 bases lying between them. The chain's CDR3 is CASSERQLSSYEQYF. In DNA, the CDR3 is TGTGCCAGCAGTGAACGACAGCTAAGCTCCTACGAGCAGTACTTC.

The CDR3 is CASSWGQNTEAFF. The CDR3 DNA follows: TGCGCCAGCAGCTGGGGACAGAACACTGAAGCTTTCTTT. This chain joins TRBV5-1 and TRBJ1-1; D might be TRBD1 (6 bases). The length of the CDR3 is 13 residues. The V and J ends lost 3 bases and 1 base respectively, with 7 bases between them. CDR1 and CDR2 (germline): SGHRS, YFSETQ.

V gene TRBV27 combines with J gene TRBJ2-3; TRBD2 aligns across 12 bases. This CDR3 contains 14 residues. CDR1 is MNHEY, CDR2 SMNVEV, per germline (reference sequence). V dropped 8 bases and J dropped 5; count of bases not matched to a gene: 5. The CDR3 DNA is TGTGCCAGCGGCCTAGCGGGAGGGATAGATACGCAGTATTTT. Encoded protein: CASGLAGGIDTQYF.

V is TRBV9 and J is TRBJ2-7, with D possibly TRBD2 on 6 matching bases. Trimming took off 2 bases at V and 4 bases at J, with 13 bases between the two ends. From germline, CDR1 is SGDLS and CDR2 YYNGEE. The CDR3 has 14 residues. CDR3 loop: CASSVREAGYEQYF. The CDR3 bases are TGTGCCAGCAGCGTGAGGGAGGCAGGTTACGAGCAGTACTTC.

The chain couples TRBV27 to TRBJ1-2; 8 nucleotides agree with TRBD1. Losses at the gene ends were 7 bases for V and 0 bases for J; bases not matched to a gene: 13. The CDR3 is 17 residues long. CDR1 and CDR2 (germline): MNHEY, SMNVEV (reference sequence). CDR3 sequence: CASTGGGDRIANYGYTF. As DNA, the CDR3 is TGTGCCAGCACCGGGGGAGGGGACAGGATAGCTAACTATGGCTACACCTTC.

The chain employs TRBV5-1 and TRBJ2-1; maybe TRBD2 (6 bases). The CDR3 length is 16 residues. Germline assignment: CDR1 SGHRS and CDR2 YFSETQ. Between the trimmed V and J ends, which lost 4 bases and 1 base, there was a span of 15 bases. This CDR3 is CASSQRLGGSYNEQFF. Written as DNA, the CDR3 is TGCGCCAGCAGCCAGAGACTAGGAGGGTCCTACAATGAGCAGTTCTTC.

The chain links TRBV18 to TRBJ1-5, with D possibly matching TRBD1 (6 bases). CDR1 and CDR2 from the germline V gene are KGHSH and LQKENI. V was pared by 5 bases and J by 5 bases, with 7 bases between. This CDR3 has 12 residues. CDR3 nucleotide sequence: TGTGCCAGCTCAAGGACAGATCAGCCCCAGCATTTT. Translating gives CASSRTDQPQHF.

The chain couples TRBV18 to TRBJ2-1, with TRBD1 identical over 8 bases. Looked up from germline, CDR1 is KGHSH and CDR2 is LQKENI. The CDR3 runs to 14 residues. J gave up 5 bases and V 6 bases, and 6 bases lay outside the gene matches. CDR3 residues: CASSRDRSHNEQFF. The CDR3 nucleotides are TGTGCCAGCTCTAGGGACAGGTCCCACAATGAGCAGTTCTTC.

The chain uses TRBV9 and TRBJ2-1; 9 bases align to TRBD2. CDR3 length: 13 residues. After removal of 9 bases from V and 2 bases from J, the junction contained 3 bases not matched to a gene. Germline loops: CDR1 SGDLS, CDR2 YYNGEE. CDR3 in DNA: TGTGCCATAGCGGGAGAGACCTACAATGAGCAGTTCTTC. It is translated as CAIAGETYNEQFF.

The J gene is TRBJ2-1, the V gene TRBV12-3 or TRBV12-4; D ambiguous. This CDR3 is 12 amino acids long. V was shortened by 6 bases and J by 7 bases, with 10 bases between the two germline ends. CDR3 residues: CASSYVINEQFF. For the CDR3, the DNA is TGTGCCAGCAGCTACGTCATAAATGAGCAGTTCTTC.

The chain has TRBV12-3 or TRBV12-4 and TRBJ1-2; D call uncertain. With 6 bases removed from V and 3 bases from J, the gap between germline ends came to 8 bases. The CDR3 has 12 residues. The CDR3 DNA reads as TGTGCCAGCAGAATCGGGGACTATGGCTACACCTTC. This gives the protein CASRIGDYGYTF.

This clone was recorded once. The V call is TRBV20-1, the J call TRBJ1-4, with a tentative D call TRBD1 (5 bases). CDR1 DFQATT and CDR2 SNEGSKA come from the germline V gene (reference sequence). CDR3 length: 15 amino acids. V was trimmed by 3 bases and J by 4 bases, leaving 15 bases between them. The CDR3 is CSASATGAINEKLFF. The CDR3 DNA follows: TGCAGTGCTAGTGCCACAGGAGCTATTAATGAAAAACTGTTTTTT.

The chain employs TRBV29-1 and TRBJ2-3; 7 nucleotides match TRBD2. The CDR3 runs to 13 residues. Germline loops: CDR1 SQVTM, CDR2 ANQGSEA. V lost 7 bases, J lost 1 base, and 5 bases stayed unmatched. The chain's CDR3 is CSAGGRRTDTQYF. In nucleotides, the CDR3 is TGCAGCGCCGGCGGGAGACGCACAGATACGCAGTATTTT.

The chain carries TRBV27 and TRBJ2-2, with 7 bases matching TRBD1. CDR1 is MNHEY and CDR2 is SMNVEV in the germline V gene (reference sequence). The CDR3 contains 16 residues. V dropped 2 bases and J dropped 0; count of bases not matched to a gene: 3. As DNA, the CDR3 is TGTGCCAGCAGTTTAAGGGACAGACCGAACACCGGGGAGCTGTTTTTT. It specifies CASSLRDRPNTGELFF.

This clone turned up a few times. The rearrangement uses TRBV27 and TRBJ1-2; tentatively, D is TRBD1 (5 bases). V gave up 6 bases and J gave up 4 bases, with 12 bases separating them. This CDR3 spans 13 amino acids. CDR1 is MNHEY, CDR2 SMNVEV, per germline (reference sequence). The CDR3 nucleotides read TGTGCCAGCAGCCGACAGCCGTCCTATGGCTACACCTTC. Encoded protein: CASSRQPSYGYTF.

The chain combines TRBV7-9 with TRBJ1-2; D remains unclear. Germline assignment: CDR1 SEHNR and CDR2 FQNEAQ (reference sequence). V lost 1 base and J 4 bases, leaving 10 bases between the germline ends. The CDR3 extends over 14 amino acids. CDR3 region: CASSLGAVLYGYTF. DNA of the CDR3: TGTGCCAGCAGCTTAGGGGCAGTCCTCTATGGCTACACCTTC.

The rearrangement links TRBV5-5 to TRBJ2-7; 11 positions agree with TRBD2. V was clipped by 0 bases and J by 1 base; unmatched bases: 6. The CDR3 loop spans 17 amino acids. CDR1 is SGHKS and CDR2 is YYEKEE in the germline V gene (reference sequence). This CDR3 reads CASSLATSGSFSYEQYF. CDR3 DNA: TGTGCCAGCAGCTTGGCTACTAGCGGGAGTTTTTCCTACGAGCAGTACTTC.

This clone was picked up one time. The chain employs TRBV3-1 (or the pseudogene TRBV3-2) and TRBJ1-2; 8 bases are a match to TRBD1. Germline trimming cut 0 bases from V and 8 bases from J; bases unmatched to any gene: 8. The CDR3 has 15 amino acids. The germline V gene encodes CDR1 LGHDT and CDR2 YNNKEL (reference sequence). The CDR3 DNA sequence: TGTGCCAGCAGCCAAGATGATACAGGGACAGGCGGCTACACCTTC. Its translation: CASSQDDTGTGGYTF.

The chain carries TRBV7-9 and TRBJ2-2; 9 bases are a match to TRBD2. The ends lost 3 bases at V and 4 bases at J; junction bases unmatched: 12. The V gene's germline CDR1 is SEHNR and CDR2 FQNEAQ (reference sequence). This CDR3 comprises 18 residues. The CDR3: CASSFVLGTSGRTGELFF. The CDR3 DNA is TGTGCCAGCAGCTTTGTCTTGGGAACTAGCGGGCGCACCGGGGAGCTGTTTTTT.

This chain uses TRBV6-5 with TRBJ2-2; 8 positions agree with TRBD2. V trimming: 7 bases; J trimming: 5 bases; junction bases outside the gene matches: 6. Germline lookup yields CDR1 MNHEY and CDR2 SVGAGI. CDR3 length: 14 residues. The chain's CDR3 is CASTGGGRTGELFF. The CDR3 nucleotides read TGTGCCAGCACGGGAGGGGGTAGGACCGGGGAGCTGTTTTTT.

This clone was picked up one time. This chain connects TRBV27 to TRBJ1-1; 7 positions match TRBD1. V was pared by 7 bases and J by 1 base, with 6 bases of the junction left unmatched. From germline, CDR1 is MNHEY and CDR2 SMNVEV (reference sequence). The CDR3 sequence is 14 residues long. Written as DNA, the CDR3 is TGTGCCAGCACTAAGGACAGGAGGAACACTGAAGCTTTCTTT. Translation: CASTKDRRNTEAFF.

The chain employs TRBV10-3 and TRBJ2-2; 10 nucleotides agree with TRBD2. Germline lookup yields CDR1 ENHRY and CDR2 SYGVKD. The ends lost 2 bases at V and 5 bases at J; junction bases unmatched: 2. The CDR3 is 15 residues long. The CDR3 protein is CAISEASGRTGELFF. The CDR3, as DNA: TGTGCCATCAGTGAGGCTAGCGGGAGAACCGGGGAGCTGTTTTTT.

This clone has just one count. This chain joins TRBV5-1 and TRBJ2-1, with a possible D match to TRBD2 (6 bases). Per germline, CDR1 SGHRS and CDR2 YFSETQ. The CDR3 runs to 16 residues. V was pared by 6 bases and J by 7 bases, with 23 bases between. The CDR3 here is CASNSILTGSGNEQFF. CDR3 DNA sequence: TGCGCCAGCAACTCCATCCTAACCGGGAGTGGAAATGAGCAGTTCTTC.

The gene calls are TRBV27 and TRBJ2-2, with D unclear. Germline V gene data show CDR1 as MNHEY and CDR2 as SMNVEV (reference sequence). V was shortened by 0 bases and J by 0 bases, with 5 bases between the two germline ends. CDR3 length equals 15 residues. CDR3 sequence: CASSLSPSNTGELFF. CDR3 DNA: TGTGCCAGCAGTTTATCCCCCTCGAACACCGGGGAGCTGTTTTTT.

The chain employs TRBV15 and TRBJ2-1; D is unclear. Germline values: CDR1 LNHNV, CDR2 YYDKDF (reference sequence). The ends were cut back, 0 bases at V and 6 bases at J, with 12 bases in the middle. This CDR3 is 15 amino acids long. In DNA, the CDR3 is TGTGCCACCAGCAGAGAGTTCGGAGTGCTCAATGAGCAGTTCTTC. Translating it yields CATSREFGVLNEQFF.